The 10 T cell receptor beta chains listed next were all sequenced from one sample in a study. MiXCR, applied by TCRdb to the 5' RACE reads, yields one record per CDR3 protein. The sample consists of some 44,000 distinct CDR3 sequences, roughly a fifth of them appearing once. Cells sorted as Tregs were CD4+, CD25+ and CD127-/low. The source material was Tregs sorted from blood. These receptors were collected from a female donor with breast cancer.

There are many counts of this clonotype. The CDR3 here is CASSLTGVPWDEQFF. In DNA, the CDR3 is TGTGCCAGCAGCCTGACAGGGGTGCCCTGGGATGAGCAGTTCTTC. The chain recombines TRBV7-2 with TRBJ2-1; 8 positions agree with TRBD1. Germline assignment: CDR1 SGHTA and CDR2 FQGNSA. This CDR3 comprises 15 residues. Trimming cost V 5 bases and J 8 bases; bases outside gene matches: 11.

This clonotype was seen only a few times. The chain employs TRBV18 and TRBJ1-2; possibly TRBD1 for D (6 bases). The V gene lost 3 bases and the J gene lost 6 bases, with 14 bases spanning the gap. Germline V gene data show CDR1 as KGHSH and CDR2 as LQKENI. CDR3 length: 14 residues. The CDR3 DNA reads TGTGCCAGCTCACCCCCGACAGGTTCGGATGGCTACACCTTC. Amino acids: CASSPPTGSDGYTF.

This clonotype occurred many times. The V gene is TRBV4-1, the J gene TRBJ1-5, with TRBD1 matching over 7 bases. V lost 1 base, J lost 7 bases, and 7 bases stayed unmatched. CDR3 size: 15 residues. Per the germline V gene, CDR1 is MGHRA and CDR2 is YSYEKL. CDR3 sequence reads: CASSQGTGQWQPQHF. The CDR3 region has the DNA TGCGCCAGCAGCCAAGGGACAGGACAATGGCAGCCCCAGCATTTT.

This clonotype has at least ten counts. V is TRBV24-1 and J is TRBJ1-2; 10 nucleotides line up with TRBD1. Germline V lookup: CDR1 KGHDR, CDR2 SFDVKD. The CDR3 has 14 residues. With V trimmed by 2 bases and J by 6 bases, 2 bases remained unmatched. The CDR3 DNA reads TGTGCCACCAGTGATTGGGACAGGGGTCATGGCTACACCTTC. This sequence encodes CATSDWDRGHGYTF.

V is TRBV6-5 and J is TRBJ2-1, with 8 nucleotides matching TRBD2. CDR1 is MNHEY, CDR2 SVGAGI, per germline. With 5 bases clipped from V and 0 bases from J, the junction kept 6 bases outside the gene matches. The CDR3 is 16 residues long. The chain's CDR3 is CASSTTSDYSYNEQFF. CDR3 nucleotides: TGTGCCAGCAGTACGACTAGCGATTACTCCTACAATGAGCAGTTCTTC.

The rearrangement joins TRBV3-1 to TRBJ2-5; 8 bases are a match to TRBD2. Per the germline V gene, CDR1 is LGHDT and CDR2 is YNNKEL (reference sequence). This CDR3 spans 16 amino acids. J gave up 5 bases and V 0 bases, and 8 bases lay outside the gene matches. CDR3 region: CASSQERGTSFETQYF. The CDR3, as DNA: TGTGCCAGCAGCCAAGAACGGGGGACTAGTTTTGAGACCCAGTACTTC.

This clonotype came up a few times. The rearrangement uses TRBV7-9 and TRBJ2-7, with D possibly being TRBD2 (6 bases). The germline gives CDR1 SEHNR, CDR2 FQNEAQ (reference sequence). Deletions cut 1 base from V and 6 bases from J, with 16 bases between. This CDR3 is built from 15 residues. CDR3 amino acids: CASSLESRGRGEQYF. The CDR3 DNA reads as TGTGCCAGCAGCTTAGAGTCGCGGGGTCGCGGCGAGCAGTACTTC.

This clonotype was counted at least ten times. The chain carries TRBV7-3 and TRBJ2-3; tentative D call: TRBD2 (6 bases). This CDR3 contains 15 residues. Germline lookup yields CDR1 SGHTA and CDR2 FQGTGA. Between the trimmed V and J ends, which lost 2 bases and 0 bases, there was a span of 9 bases. CDR3 region: CASSLGTLSTDTQYF. The CDR3 nucleotides are TGTGCCAGCAGCTTAGGGACTTTGAGCACAGATACGCAGTATTTT.

With regard to this clonotype: A much larger clone differs from this one at a single base, so this may be a read error. V and J are TRBV20-1 and TRBJ2-5; maybe TRBD2 (6 bases). CDR1 DFQATT and CDR2 SNEGSKA come from the germline V gene (reference sequence). This CDR3 contains 13 residues. The CDR3 region is CSALGPLRETQHF. The CDR3 region has the DNA TGCAGTGCTCTGGGACCTCTTCGGGAGACCCAGCACTTC.

Worth noting for this clonotype: This could be a read error, since a much larger clone is one nucleotide away. The V gene is TRBV12-3 or TRBV12-4, the J gene TRBJ1-6; possibly TRBD1 for D (6 bases). Trimming left V 6 bases short and J 11 bases short, with 14 bases between. This CDR3 is built from 13 residues. CDR3 DNA: TGTGCCAGCAGGACAGGAGGAGATCCACCCCTCCACTTT. It is translated as CASRTGGDPPLHF.